The rows below give T cell receptor beta chains drawn from one sample of a study of blood T cell repertoires in COVID-19. Clones were sequenced by immunoSEQ multiplex PCR, and TCRdb holds only the in-frame ones, with some missing. This sample yields around 62,000 clones, of which just over 85% are seen a single time; roughly 40% belongs to the top ten. The sample taken for sequencing was peripheral blood. The receptor source for this set is a woman aged 60-75 years with COVID-19, enrolled during active disease. Both conserved end residues are part of each CDR3. A D gene is named only where the DNA matches it firmly. Clone sizes are given selectively: once, few, many, or a class where the clone is expanded.

CDR3 protein,CDR3 DNA,V gene,clone size,D gene,J gene
CASSPGQGFAGNTIYF,TGTGCCAGCAGCCCGGGACAGGGGTTTGCTGGAAACACCATATATTTT,TRBV9,-,TRBD1,TRBJ1-3
CASRPNRGVNTEAFF,TGTGCCAGCAGACCCAACAGGGGAGTGAACACTGAAGCTTTCTTT,TRBV6-5,-,TRBD1,TRBJ1-1
CAWRMTGAYGYTF,TGTGCCTGGAGAATGACAGGGGCCTATGGCTACACCTTC,TRBV30,once,TRBD1,TRBJ1-2
CATVGAPVVNEQFF,TGTGCCACCGTGGGCGCCCCAGTAGTCAATGAGCAGTTCTTC,TRBV10-3,-,-,TRBJ2-1
CASSQETGLRSNQPQHF,TGCGCCAGCAGCCAAGAAACAGGGTTAAGGAGCAATCAGCCCCAGCATTTT,TRBV4-1,-,-,TRBJ1-5
CASSPGQGGSVTF,TGTGCCAGCAGCCCGGGACAGGGGGGTTCTGTTACCTTC,TRBV7-2,-,TRBD1,TRBJ1-2
CASRQDYGYTF,TGTGCCAGTCGTCAGGACTATGGCTACACCTTC,TRBV6-5,-,-,TRBJ1-2
CASSLDLGGMQTQYF,TGTGCCAGCAGCTTAGATCTAGGGGGCATGCAGACCCAGTACTTC,TRBV11-3,-,TRBD1,TRBJ2-5
CASSPQGYEQYF,TGTGCCAGCAGTCCACAGGGCTACGAGCAGTACTTC,TRBV2,-,-,TRBJ2-7
CAISDRTSGRAVTGELFF,TGTGCCATCAGTGATAGGACTAGCGGGAGGGCAGTGACCGGGGAGCTGTTTTTT,TRBV10-3,-,TRBD2,TRBJ2-2
CASSIASGGYNEQFF,TGTGCCAGTAGTATAGCTAGCGGGGGCTACAATGAGCAGTTCTTC,TRBV19,-,TRBD2,TRBJ2-1
CASDLPGEPQHF,TGTGCCAGCGATCTCCCGGGAGAGCCCCAGCATTTT,TRBV6-6,-,-,TRBJ1-5
CASSPQEGDTQYF,TGTGCCAGCAGCCCTCAGGAGGGGGATACGCAGTATTTT,TRBV14,-,-,TRBJ2-3
CASSLSSYEQYF,TGTGCCAGCAGCCTCTCCTCCTACGAGCAGTACTTC,TRBV3-1/TRBV3-2,-,-,TRBJ2-7
CASSNRQGRPEAFF,TGTGCCAGCAGCAACCGACAGGGCCGACCTGAAGCTTTCTTT,TRBV7-9,-,TRBD1,TRBJ1-1
CASSMEQNNLYGYTF,TGTGCCAGTAGTATGGAACAGAACAATCTCTATGGCTACACCTTC,TRBV19,-,-,TRBJ1-2
CSVDDNEQFF,TGCAGCGTTGACGACAATGAGCAGTTCTTC,TRBV29-1,-,-,TRBJ2-1
CASSHYGREGREQFF,TGTGCCAGCAGTCACTATGGGCGGGAGGGCCGAGAGCAGTTCTTC,TRBV7-2,-,TRBD2,TRBJ2-1
CASSMTELYGYTF,TGTGCCAGCAGTATGACAGAGCTCTATGGCTACACCTTC,TRBV7-2,-,-,TRBJ1-2
CASLGKGPFRSGANVLTF,TGTGCAAGTCTCGGCAAGGGGCCCTTTAGGTCTGGGGCCAACGTCCTGACTTTC,TRBV12-2,-,-,TRBJ2-6
CASSPGTTNNEQFF,TGTGCCAGCAGCCCGGGGACAACCAACAATGAGCAGTTCTTC,TRBV27,-,-,TRBJ2-1
CASGGQVTDTQYF,TGTGCCAGCGGGGGACAGGTAACAGATACGCAGTATTTT,TRBV12-3/TRBV12-4,-,TRBD1,TRBJ2-3
CASSPGGGELFF,TGTGCCAGCAGCCCCGGGGGCGGGGAGCTGTTTTTT,TRBV9,-,-,TRBJ2-2
CASSLWDRSDEQYF,TGTGCCAGCAGCTTGTGGGACAGGTCCGACGAGCAGTACTTC,TRBV5-6,-,TRBD1,TRBJ2-7
CASSANTGTGEQYF,TGTGCCAGCAGCGCAAATACAGGAACCGGCGAGCAGTACTTC,TRBV5-4,-,-,TRBJ2-7
CASTGTEYNEQFF,TGTGCCAGCACTGGGACAGAGTACAATGAGCAGTTCTTC,TRBV28,-,TRBD1,TRBJ2-1